The rows below give T cell receptor beta chains drawn from one sample of a study of identical twins. TCRdb itself ran the 5' RACE reads through MiXCR, one entry per CDR3 protein. This sample has 400,000 to 500,000 distinct CDR3 sequences, with approximately 15% found just once. The same sample was also used in a study of yellow fever vaccine responses in identical twins.

Sequenced sample: CD4+ T cells sorted from blood. These receptors were taken from a woman aged 18 to 35 in good health. CDR3s include the opening cysteine and the closing phenylalanine or tryptophan. The D gene is left open where the match is weak. The size entry is marked missing in some rows and otherwise reads once, few, many or a size class.

clone size,D gene,V gene,J gene,CDR3 DNA,CDR3 protein
NA,NA,TRBV5-1,TRBJ2-3,TGCGCCAGCAGCTTCCTCGGGGGAACTAGCACAGATACGCAGTATTTT,CASSFLGGTSTDTQYF
once,TRBD2,TRBV5-1,TRBJ2-3,TGCGCCAGCAGCCAGCGTACTAGCGGGGGGGTCCCATTGACAGATACGCAGTATTTT,CASSQRTSGGVPLTDTQYF
few,NA,TRBV7-9,TRBJ2-3,TGTGCCAGCAGCGCGTGGGACCGCCCACGCACAGATACGCAGTATTTT,CASSAWDRPRTDTQYF
NA,TRBD2,TRBV7-3,TRBJ2-5,TGTGCCAGCAGCTTAATCGGCGGGGGGTCAGAGACCCAGTACTTC,CASSLIGGGSETQYF
NA,NA,TRBV7-2,TRBJ1-1,TGTGCCAGCAGCCGAAACTCGCAGGGGCAGGGAGCTTTCTTT,CASSRNSQGQGAFF
NA,TRBD1,TRBV7-9,TRBJ2-3,TGTGCCAGCAGCTCCCAACCCGGGACAGGGGTAGATACGCAGTATTTT,CASSSQPGTGVDTQYF
many,NA,TRBV10-1,TRBJ2-2,TGCGCCAGCAGTCTCCTAAGGGGTACCGGGGAGCTGTTTTTT,CASSLLRGTGELFF
many,TRBD2,TRBV6-2/TRBV6-3,TRBJ2-7,TGTGCCAGCACCCGTAGCGGGACCTACGAGCAGTACTTC,CASTRSGTYEQYF
NA,TRBD1,TRBV14,TRBJ2-7,TGTGCCAGCAGCCTCCGGACAGGGTTTCAATACGAGCAGTACTTC,CASSLRTGFQYEQYF
NA,NA,TRBV28,TRBJ1-2,TGTGCCAGCATCGAAGGCAGCGGAGATGGCTACACCTTC,CASIEGSGDGYTF
many,TRBD2,TRBV7-2,TRBJ2-1,TGTGCCAGCAGTTTAGCGGGAGCCTCCTACAATGAGCAGTTCTTC,CASSLAGASYNEQFF
many,TRBD2,TRBV5-1,TRBJ2-7,TGCGCCAGCAGCTTGAATCCTAGCGGGATCTCGACATACGAGCAGTACTTC,CASSLNPSGISTYEQYF
NA,TRBD1,TRBV27,TRBJ2-5,TGTGCCAGCAGTACCAACAGGGGAGAGACCCAGTACTTC,CASSTNRGETQYF
NA,TRBD2,TRBV11-2,TRBJ2-2,TGTGCCAGCGGACTAGCGGGAGGCGGCACCGGGGAGCTGTTTTTT,CASGLAGGGTGELFF
NA,TRBD2,TRBV28,TRBJ2-3,TGTGCCAGCAGCCCCGGGACTAGCGGGAAAAGGGCGCAGTATTTT,CASSPGTSGKRAQYF
NA,TRBD2,TRBV20-1,TRBJ2-3,TGCAGTGCTCAGACTAGCGGGGGAGGAGATACGCAGTATTTT,CSAQTSGGGDTQYF
few,TRBD1,TRBV7-9,TRBJ1-4,TGTGCCAGCAGCCAAAACCAGGGGGCGAATGAAAAACTGTTTTTT,CASSQNQGANEKLFF
NA,NA,TRBV7-9,TRBJ1-2,TGTGCCAGCAGCCCACGGGCCTGGGAGGGCTACACCTTC,CASSPRAWEGYTF
NA,TRBD1,TRBV10-3,TRBJ2-5,TGTGCCATCAGGACAGGGAAACAAGAGACCCAGTACTTC,CAIRTGKQETQYF
few,NA,TRBV9,TRBJ1-6,TGTGCCAGCAGCGTAGCAGGGGCTGGTAATTCACCCCTCCACTTT,CASSVAGAGNSPLHF
few,NA,TRBV2,TRBJ2-7,TGTGCCAGCAGTGACGCCAGGGGGGACTACGAGCAGTACTTC,CASSDARGDYEQYF
few,NA,TRBV10-3,TRBJ2-7,TGTGCCATCAAGGGAGAAGGCCAGTTCCGATCCTACGAGCAGTACTTC,CAIKGEGQFRSYEQYF
many,TRBD2,TRBV29-1,TRBJ2-1,TGCAGCGTTGAAGAACTAGCGGGAGCCAATGAGCAGTTCTTC,CSVEELAGANEQFF
few,NA,TRBV7-9,TRBJ1-1,TGTGCCAGCAGCCCTAATCAGGGGACCGAAGCTTTCTTT,CASSPNQGTEAFF
NA,NA,TRBV20-1,TRBJ1-2,TGCAGTGCTCCACTAGGGGTCTATGGCTACACCTTC,CSAPLGVYGYTF
few,TRBD2,TRBV10-1,TRBJ2-7,TGCGCCAGCAGTGGACTAGCGGGGGGTCTGATAAACTACGAGCAGTACTTC,CASSGLAGGLINYEQYF
NA,NA,TRBV5-1,TRBJ2-3,TGCGCCAGCAGCTTTTCCAGGAACACAGATACGCAGTATTTT,CASSFSRNTDTQYF
few,NA,TRBV6-1,TRBJ1-1,TGTGCCAGCAGTGATTCCCACACTGAAGCTTTCTTT,CASSDSHTEAFF
few,NA,TRBV28,TRBJ2-7,TGTGCCAGCAGTTCGGGGCTGCTCCCATCCTACGAGCAGTACTTC,CASSSGLLPSYEQYF
few,NA,TRBV29-1,TRBJ2-3,TGCAGCGTTTCGACGAGCACAGATACGCAGTATTTT,CSVSTSTDTQYF
NA,TRBD1,TRBV12-3/TRBV12-4,TRBJ2-7,TGTGCCAGCAGTCCGTTCGGACAGGGATCGCGCTGGTACGAGCAGTACTTC,CASSPFGQGSRWYEQYF
few,TRBD1,TRBV6-5,TRBJ1-2,TGTGCCAGCAGTTACCGAGGGGGCGATGGCTACACCTTC,CASSYRGGDGYTF
NA,TRBD2,TRBV4-1,TRBJ2-7,TGCGCCAGCAGCCAAGAACAGGGTAGCGGGAGGGCCTCAGCCTACGAGCAGTACTTC,CASSQEQGSGRASAYEQYF
few,NA,TRBV20-1,TRBJ2-5,TGCAGTGCTAGATGGGGGAAGCAAGAGACCCAGTACTTC,CSARWGKQETQYF
many,NA,TRBV5-6,TRBJ2-3,TGTGCCAGCAGCTTCACCGTTGTTGGGGCAGATACGCAGTATTTT,CASSFTVVGADTQYF
NA,NA,TRBV28,TRBJ1-4,TGTGCCAGCAGTTTAGGGGGTTCGGATGAAAAACTGTTTTTT,CASSLGGSDEKLFF
many,NA,TRBV6-5,TRBJ2-7,TGTGCCAGCAGTTACCCGCCGGGGGAGCAGTACTTC,CASSYPPGEQYF
NA,TRBD2,TRBV12-3/TRBV12-4,TRBJ2-5,TGTGCCAGCAGGTCCCTGCGGGGGGGCGGGGAGACCCAGTACTTC,CASRSLRGGGETQYF
few,NA,TRBV7-2,TRBJ2-1,TGTGCCAGCAGCTCCTACCCAGAGCTAGCCAATGAGCAGTTCTTC,CASSSYPELANEQFF
many,TRBD2,TRBV10-3,TRBJ2-4,TGTGCCATCAGTGAGACCAGCCCTAGCGGGTTAGGGATGGCCAAAAACATTCAGTACTTC,CAISETSPSGLGMAKNIQYF